This T cell receptor beta chain was sequenced for a study of T-cell reconstitution after alpha-beta-depleted transplantation in children listed by TCRdb under 2016. Regarding the research as a whole: The study quantitatively tracked T-cell immune reconstitution after TCRalphabeta/CD19-depleted allogeneic hematopoietic cell transplantation in children using TCR repertoire profiling.

The paper's findings and limits, for the study overall: Over the following months the frequencies of hyperexpanded clones went down, and after one year T-cell counts and TCRbeta diversity were mostly credited to newly produced T cells. Apparently early alphabetaT-cell count recovery about two months after transplant reportedly relied on only several hundred rapidly expanded clones derived from non-depleted graft cells. In some patients, high TCRbeta diversity at day 60 was attributed to recipient T cells and intrathymic progenitors that had survived conditioning.

This clonotype showed up many times. Its antigen has not been determined. Base qualities are not at hand, and no much larger clone is one base apart. The sample's treatment or condition label is to be understood as: allogeneic hematopoietic cell transplantation with graft depleted of TCRalphabeta T cells and CD19 B cells. Transplant recipients were children who received TCRalphabeta/CD19-depleted allogeneic hematopoietic cell grafts. V is cut by 4 bases and J by 4 bases, and the space between the germline ends is 11 bases. CDR1 and CDR2, per the germline V gene, are MNHNS and SASEGT. From cysteine to phenylalanine, the CDR3 is 14 amino acids long. Just the 42-base CDR3 DNA is kept, in frame starting at base 1. Library construction relied on PCR. Sequencing was performed on an Illumina HiSeq 2500. TCR library preparation used molecular barcoding, with unique molecular identifiers applied to normalize quantification of the TCRbeta repertoire. TCRdb reprocessed the public reads (quality trimming at Q25 with fastp, clone calling with MiXCR) and kept in-frame beta chains. A single entry per CDR3 protein holds the most common genes and DNA from its merged rows. The sample table contains approximately 110,000 distinct CDR3 sequences; only one count was recorded for about a tenth of them. The ten top clones hold 30% to 35% of the sample.

The sample consisted of PBMCs, taken before TCRalphabeta/CD19-depleted stem cell transplant. The rearranged segments are TRBV6-1 and TRBJ1-3; matching of 6 bases hints at TRBD1 as the D gene. This clonotype was sampled from a boy aged 2 to 9 with acute lymphoblastic leukemia, due to receive a stem cell transplant. The DNA reads TGTGCCAGCAGTGGGACAGCCGCGGGAAACACCATATATTTT. This translates into CASSGTAAGNTIYF.